This record looks at one T cell receptor (beta chain) sequence and its context. Its antigen is still unknown. One base away there is no much larger clone; base qualities are not given. V ends up 7 bases short and J 3 bases short, with an unmatched junction base count of 15. From the cysteine through the phenylalanine, the CDR3 covers 16 amino acids. Only CDR3 DNA is held: 48 bases, read in frame from base 1. CDR1 is given as SQVTM and CDR2 as ANQGSEA, both from the germline V gene. The data stem from a study of technical replicates of blood from several donors (dated by TCRdb to 2016 to 2017). Library preparation was by the immunoSEQ multiplex PCR assay. As stored in TCRdb, this immuneACCESS dataset retains in-frame rearrangements with V and J assigned. A fraction of the clones does not appear; measured against another copy, unresolved V genes explain less than half of the discrepancy, and the remainder lacks a known reason. Counted in this sample were around 80,000 clones; more than 90% of them appeared once. The ten largest clones add up to approximately 0.25% of the sample.

The sequence derives from a human donor in good health. The V gene is TRBV29-1 and the J gene is TRBJ2-3; 8 nucleotides in the junction match TRBD1. The source material was T cells isolated from PBMCs. The sequenced DNA: TGCAGCGCAACCGGGAATTTGGACAGGGAAACAGATACGCAGTATTTT. Its product reads: CSATGNLDRETDTQYF.